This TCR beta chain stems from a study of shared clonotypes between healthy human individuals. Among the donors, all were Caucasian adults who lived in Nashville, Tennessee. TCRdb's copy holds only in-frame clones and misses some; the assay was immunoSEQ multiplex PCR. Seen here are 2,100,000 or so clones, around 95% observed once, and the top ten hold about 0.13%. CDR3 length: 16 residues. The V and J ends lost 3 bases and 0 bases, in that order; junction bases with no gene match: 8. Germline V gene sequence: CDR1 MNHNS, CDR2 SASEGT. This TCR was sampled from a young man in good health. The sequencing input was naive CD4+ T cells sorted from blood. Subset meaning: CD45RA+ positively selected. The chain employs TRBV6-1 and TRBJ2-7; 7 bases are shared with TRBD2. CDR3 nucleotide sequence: TGTGCCAGCAGTGAGTTTCGGGGGGAAAGCTCCTACGAGCAGTACTTC. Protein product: CASSEFRGESSYEQYF.